The rows below give T cell receptor beta chains drawn from one sample of a study of T cell responses to AZD1222 COVID-19 vaccine. Only in-frame clones appear in the TCRdb table, and some are missing; sequencing was by immunoSEQ multiplex PCR. Of 20,000 or so clones listed, roughly 90% are singletons. The sample was peripheral blood, taken 28 days after the second AZD1222 dose. These receptors were collected from an adult who received the AZD1222 COVID-19 vaccine. The CDR3 runs from the conserved cysteine through the conserved F or W. The order of the fields is CDR3 DNA, CDR3 protein, J gene, D gene, clone size, V gene. D genes are given only for firm matches. Clone size is shown for a subset of rows, as once, few, many or a class of expanded clone.

cdr3_nt: TGTGCCAGCAGCTCCCAGGGGGGTCAAGAGACCCAGTACTTC
cdr3_aa: CASSSQGGQETQYF
j_call: TRBJ2-5
d_call: NA
clone_size: NA
v_call: TRBV7-2

cdr3_nt: TGTGCCAGCAGCTTGGCCGTGGGTTTGGGCAATCAGCCCCAGCATTTT
cdr3_aa: CASSLAVGLGNQPQHF
j_call: TRBJ1-5
d_call: NA
clone_size: NA
v_call: TRBV5-5

cdr3_nt: TGTGCCAGCAGCCAAGGGACAGGGATCAATCAGCCCCAGCATTTT
cdr3_aa: CASSQGTGINQPQHF
j_call: TRBJ1-5
d_call: TRBD1
clone_size: NA
v_call: TRBV9

cdr3_nt: TGTGCCAGCAGCCGGGGGAGACTCTCCTACAATGAGCAGTTCTTC
cdr3_aa: CASSRGRLSYNEQFF
j_call: TRBJ2-1
d_call: NA
clone_size: NA
v_call: TRBV27

cdr3_nt: TGTGCCAGCAGTTACTTTGGCGAGCCCCAAGAGACCCAGTACTTC
cdr3_aa: CASSYFGEPQETQYF
j_call: TRBJ2-5
d_call: NA
clone_size: NA
v_call: TRBV6-5

cdr3_nt: TGTGCCAGCCATCCAGGGGGCGGAAACACCATATATTTT
cdr3_aa: CASHPGGGNTIYF
j_call: TRBJ1-3
d_call: TRBD1
clone_size: NA
v_call: TRBV28

cdr3_nt: TGTGCCAGCTCGCCGACCCCCAAGGAAGGCTACACCTTC
cdr3_aa: CASSPTPKEGYTF
j_call: TRBJ1-2
d_call: NA
clone_size: NA
v_call: TRBV18

cdr3_nt: TGCGCCAGCAGTGTGGGCCGCCCGTGGGAGACCCAGTACTTC
cdr3_aa: CASSVGRPWETQYF
j_call: TRBJ2-5
d_call: NA
clone_size: NA
v_call: TRBV10-1

cdr3_nt: TGTGCCAGTACCGGACCCTGGACAGGGGGCTCGAAACTGTTTTTT
cdr3_aa: CASTGPWTGGSKLFF
j_call: TRBJ1-4
d_call: TRBD1
clone_size: NA
v_call: TRBV19

cdr3_nt: TGTGCCAGCAGTTCGAGAGGCAATCAGCCCCAGCATTTT
cdr3_aa: CASSSRGNQPQHF
j_call: TRBJ1-5
d_call: NA
clone_size: NA
v_call: TRBV25-1

cdr3_nt: TGTGCCAGCAGCGATGGGGTGGGCAATGAGCAGTTCTTC
cdr3_aa: CASSDGVGNEQFF
j_call: TRBJ2-1
d_call: NA
clone_size: NA
v_call: TRBV9

cdr3_nt: TGCGGTGGTGGACAGGGGGTTTTCGCTGAAGCTTTCTTT
cdr3_aa: CGGGQGVFAEAFF
j_call: TRBJ1-1
d_call: TRBD1
clone_size: NA
v_call: TRBV29-1

cdr3_nt: TGTGCCAGCAGTGGGGCTACGGGGCAGCTGAACACTGAAGCTTTCTTT
cdr3_aa: CASSGATGQLNTEAFF
j_call: TRBJ1-1
d_call: NA
clone_size: once
v_call: TRBV28

cdr3_nt: TGCGCCAGCAGACCTACAGGGGTACACACTGAAGCTTTCTTT
cdr3_aa: CASRPTGVHTEAFF
j_call: TRBJ1-1
d_call: TRBD1
clone_size: NA
v_call: TRBV5-1

cdr3_nt: TGCGCCAGCAGCTTGGTTCCTAGCGGGAGCAAAAACATTCAGTACTTC
cdr3_aa: CASSLVPSGSKNIQYF
j_call: TRBJ2-4
d_call: TRBD2
clone_size: NA
v_call: TRBV5-1

cdr3_nt: TGTGCCAGCAGTGAACGCAGGGAAGGATATGGCTACACCTTC
cdr3_aa: CASSERREGYGYTF
j_call: TRBJ1-2
d_call: NA
clone_size: NA
v_call: TRBV2

cdr3_nt: TGTGCCAGCAGTGAAGAGGCATTCGGCGGCTACACCTTC
cdr3_aa: CASSEEAFGGYTF
j_call: TRBJ1-2
d_call: NA
clone_size: NA
v_call: TRBV6-4

cdr3_nt: TGCGCCAGCAGCCAAAGTTTCTCTAATGAGCAGTTCTTC
cdr3_aa: CASSQSFSNEQFF
j_call: TRBJ2-1
d_call: NA
clone_size: NA
v_call: TRBV4-1

cdr3_nt: TGTGCCAGCAGCCCTCAACGGGGGACAGTGACATCTAACTATGGCTACACCTTC
cdr3_aa: CASSPQRGTVTSNYGYTF
j_call: TRBJ1-2
d_call: TRBD1
clone_size: NA
v_call: TRBV3-1/TRBV3-2

cdr3_nt: TGTGCCAGCAGCGTAGGGGGGTCAGCGAACACTGAAGCTTTCTTT
cdr3_aa: CASSVGGSANTEAFF
j_call: TRBJ1-1
d_call: NA
clone_size: NA
v_call: TRBV9

cdr3_nt: TGTGCCAGCAGCCCCGGGACTGGAAGCTCCTACGAGCAGTACTTC
cdr3_aa: CASSPGTGSSYEQYF
j_call: TRBJ2-7
d_call: NA
clone_size: NA
v_call: TRBV6-6

cdr3_nt: TGTGCCAGCAGCTCCCGGATTGGAGGGGATACGCAGTATTTT
cdr3_aa: CASSSRIGGDTQYF
j_call: TRBJ2-3
d_call: NA
clone_size: NA
v_call: TRBV11-3

cdr3_nt: TGCAGTGCTAGCGCGGGCGGGGAGCAGTACTTC
cdr3_aa: CSASAGGEQYF
j_call: TRBJ2-7
d_call: NA
clone_size: once
v_call: TRBV20-1

cdr3_nt: TGCGCCAGCAGGATTACTTCGACCTACAATGAGCAGTTCTTC
cdr3_aa: CASRITSTYNEQFF
j_call: TRBJ2-1
d_call: NA
clone_size: NA
v_call: TRBV23-1

cdr3_nt: TGTGCCAGCTCACGAGGGACAGGGGGGGACGAGCAGTACTTC
cdr3_aa: CASSRGTGGDEQYF
j_call: TRBJ2-7
d_call: TRBD1
clone_size: once
v_call: TRBV18

cdr3_nt: TGTGCCACCACGACAGGGTGGAATTCACCCCTCCACTTT
cdr3_aa: CATTTGWNSPLHF
j_call: TRBJ1-6
d_call: TRBD1
clone_size: NA
v_call: TRBV19

cdr3_nt: TGTGCCAGCAGCGCGGCGGATCGCACCGGGGAGCTGTTTTTT
cdr3_aa: CASSAADRTGELFF
j_call: TRBJ2-2
d_call: NA
clone_size: NA
v_call: TRBV3-1/TRBV3-2

cdr3_nt: TGTGCCAGCAGTCCACTAGCGGGAGCCCCCTCCAAGCGGTTCTTC
cdr3_aa: CASSPLAGAPSKRFF
j_call: TRBJ2-1
d_call: TRBD2
clone_size: NA
v_call: TRBV27

cdr3_nt: TGTGCCAGCAGCCAACAAGAGGAGACCCAGTACTTC
cdr3_aa: CASSQQEETQYF
j_call: TRBJ2-5
d_call: NA
clone_size: once
v_call: TRBV3-1/TRBV3-2